This passage covers 8 T cell receptor beta chains from one sample sequenced in a study of T cell changes during pregnancy in multiple sclerosis. Here immunoSEQ multiplex PCR was the method, and the copy in TCRdb shows in-frame clones only, minus some. In the table there are tens of thousands of clones, approximately 94% of which are singletons. This specimen was CD4+ T cells from peripheral blood mononuclear cells, taken in the third trimester of pregnancy. The source is a female donor with multiple sclerosis, enrolled in a pregnancy study.

V is TRBV27 and J is TRBJ1-1; D is perhaps TRBD1 (5 bases). The V gene's germline CDR1 is MNHEY and CDR2 SMNVEV (reference sequence). V shed 6 bases and J shed 5 bases, with 25 bases lying between them. The CDR3 runs to 17 residues. The DNA for the CDR3 is TGTGCCAGCAGACTCCGCCAGGGAAAGCACCTTGGTACTGAAGCTTTCTTT. Amino acid sequence: CASRLRQGKHLGTEAFF.

CDR3 sequence: CASSLEPAGFDEQYF. CDR3 in DNA: TGTGCCAGCAGCTTGGAACCCGCGGGGTTCGACGAGCAGTACTTC. The chain is built from TRBV5-4 and TRBJ2-7, with D perhaps matching TRBD2 (6 bases). This CDR3 has 15 amino acids. The germline V gene has CDR1 SGHNT and CDR2 YYREEE (reference sequence). Between the trimmed V and J ends, which lost 0 bases and 5 bases, there was a span of 15 bases.

This chain uses TRBV9 with TRBJ2-5; 13 bases map to TRBD2. Germline CDR1 reads SGDLS; CDR2 reads YYNGEE. This CDR3 has 16 residues. Trimming took 3 bases from V and 2 from J; bases not matched to a gene: 4. Here the CDR3 reads CASSGTSGRGQETQYF. DNA of the CDR3: TGTGCCAGCAGCGGGACTAGCGGGAGAGGACAAGAGACCCAGTACTTC. Drawing the rest from reference TRBV9 and TRBJ2-5, the complete variable domain is DSGVTQTPKHLITATGQRVTLRCSPRSGDLSVYWYQQSLDQGLQFLIQYYNGEERAKGNILERFSAQQFPDLHSELNLSSLELGDSALYFCASSGTSGRGQETQYFGPGTRLLVL.

The chain uses TRBV5-4 and TRBJ2-7; 10 nucleotides line up with TRBD1. Germline trimming cut 2 bases from V and 5 bases from J; bases unmatched to any gene: 7. This CDR3 contains 15 residues. The germline CDR1 and CDR2 sequences are SGHNT and YYREEE (reference sequence). CDR3 protein: CASSLSTGGFNEQYF. CDR3 bases: TGTGCCAGCAGCTTATCGACAGGGGGCTTCAACGAGCAGTACTTC.

The CDR3 loop reads CASSRTGDIGAFF. The CDR3, as DNA: TGTGCCAGCAGCCGGACAGGGGATATCGGAGCTTTCTTT. This chain uses TRBV28 with TRBJ1-1; 9 bases align to TRBD1. V lost 6 bases to trimming and J lost 10 bases; unmatched junction nucleotides: 9. Germline V gene sequence: CDR1 MDHEN, CDR2 SYDVKM. This CDR3 spans 13 amino acids.

Only a few counts were recorded for this clone. This sequence joins TRBV19 and TRBJ1-1; 7 positions agree with TRBD1. Germline V lookup: CDR1 LNHDA, CDR2 SQIVND (reference sequence). This CDR3 comprises 14 residues. The V gene end was trimmed by 1 base and the J gene end by 1 base; junction bases not matched to a gene: 0. CDR3: CASSIGTGNTEAFF. As DNA, the CDR3 is TGTGCCAGTAGTATAGGGACAGGGAACACTGAAGCTTTCTTT.

The CDR3 sequence: CASSIGGPFYNEQFF. The CDR3 coding sequence is TGTGCCAGTAGTATTGGAGGTCCCTTCTACAATGAGCAGTTCTTC. The gene calls are TRBV19 and TRBJ2-1; weak D call: TRBD2 (5 bases). There are 15 residues in the CDR3. CDR1 and CDR2 from the germline V gene are LNHDA and SQIVND (reference sequence). Trimming stripped 3 bases from V and 3 bases from J, with 12 bases between.

The chain is built from TRBV7-8 and TRBJ2-5, with 8 bases aligning to TRBD1. In germline, CDR1 is SGHVS, CDR2 FQNEAQ. This CDR3 has 13 amino acids. V dropped 6 bases and J dropped 1; count of bases not matched to a gene: 1. CDR3 region: CASRDRAQETQYF. CDR3 bases: TGTGCCAGCAGGGACAGGGCCCAAGAGACCCAGTACTTC.